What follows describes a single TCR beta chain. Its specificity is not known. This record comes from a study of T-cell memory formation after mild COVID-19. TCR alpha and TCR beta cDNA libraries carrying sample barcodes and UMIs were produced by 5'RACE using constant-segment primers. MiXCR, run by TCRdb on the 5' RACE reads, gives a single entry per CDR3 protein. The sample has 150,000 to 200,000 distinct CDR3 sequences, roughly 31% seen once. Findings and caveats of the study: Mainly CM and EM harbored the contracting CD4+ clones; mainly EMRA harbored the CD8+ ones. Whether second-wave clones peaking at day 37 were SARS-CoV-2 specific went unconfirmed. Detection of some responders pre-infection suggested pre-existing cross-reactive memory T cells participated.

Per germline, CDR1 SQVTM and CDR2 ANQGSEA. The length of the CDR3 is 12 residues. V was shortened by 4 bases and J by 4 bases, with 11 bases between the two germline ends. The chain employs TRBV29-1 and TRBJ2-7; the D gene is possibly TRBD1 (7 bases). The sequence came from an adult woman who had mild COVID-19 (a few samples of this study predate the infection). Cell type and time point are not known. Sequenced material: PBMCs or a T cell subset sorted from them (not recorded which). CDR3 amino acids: CSVVSGGYEQYF. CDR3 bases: TGCAGCGTTGTGTCAGGGGGGTACGAGCAGTACTTC.